The rows below give T cell receptor beta chains drawn from one sample of a study of CD8 T cells in Susac syndrome. MiXCR, run by TCRdb on the immunoSEQ multiplex PCR reads, gives a single entry per CDR3 protein. The table includes a few hundred thousand distinct CDR3 sequences, roughly 85% detected once. The sample was CD8+ T cells from PBMCs. Receptors originate from a human donor with multiple sclerosis. Both conserved end residues are part of each CDR3. A D gene is named only where the DNA matches it firmly. Size values are once, few and many counts, or a class for expanded clones, and some rows have none.

clone size: -; J gene: TRBJ1-1; D gene: -; V gene: TRBV30; CDR3 DNA: TGTGCCTCTACCATGCCGGCCGGGACATTACCTTTCTTT; CDR3 protein: CASTMPAGTLPFF
clone size: -; J gene: TRBJ2-1; D gene: -; V gene: TRBV28; CDR3 DNA: TGTGCCAGCAGCCTCGACAGGACCTACAATGAGCAGTTCTTC; CDR3 protein: CASSLDRTYNEQFF
clone size: once; J gene: TRBJ2-1; D gene: TRBD2; V gene: TRBV19; CDR3 DNA: TGTGCCAGTAGTATAGATTTCCCAAGCGGGAGTTACAATGAGCAGTTCTTC; CDR3 protein: CASSIDFPSGSYNEQFF
clone size: -; J gene: TRBJ2-3; D gene: -; V gene: TRBV9; CDR3 DNA: TGTGCCAGCAGCGTAGTATGCACAGATACGCAGTATTTT; CDR3 protein: CASSVVCTDTQYF
clone size: -; J gene: TRBJ2-7; D gene: -; V gene: TRBV25-1; CDR3 DNA: TGTGCCAGCAGTGAGGGGGCCTCCTACGAGCAGTACTTC; CDR3 protein: CASSEGASYEQYF
clone size: -; J gene: TRBJ1-1; D gene: -; V gene: TRBV7-9; CDR3 DNA: TGTGCCAGCAGCTTACCCCTGAGTACTGAAGCTTTCTTT; CDR3 protein: CASSLPLSTEAFF
clone size: -; J gene: TRBJ1-4; D gene: -; V gene: TRBV5-6; CDR3 DNA: TGTGCCAGCAGCCCTCCGGGCAGAAATGAAAAACTGTTTTTT; CDR3 protein: CASSPPGRNEKLFF
clone size: -; J gene: TRBJ2-1; D gene: -; V gene: TRBV12-3/TRBV12-4; CDR3 DNA: TGTGCCAGCTATCCCCGCGGCGACTACAATGAGCAGTTCTTC; CDR3 protein: CASYPRGDYNEQFF
clone size: -; J gene: TRBJ2-3; D gene: TRBD2; V gene: TRBV20-1; CDR3 DNA: TGCAGTGCTACCCCGCGGCGGGAGGGCCTATATACGCAGTATTTT; CDR3 protein: CSATPRREGLYTQYF
clone size: -; J gene: TRBJ2-1; D gene: -; V gene: TRBV12-3/TRBV12-4; CDR3 DNA: TGTGCCAGCAGTTACCCCCCGAAGAAGTTCTTC; CDR3 protein: CASSYPPKKFF
clone size: -; J gene: TRBJ2-3; D gene: -; V gene: TRBV28; CDR3 DNA: TGTGCCAGCAGGCGGGACGTCGGGTACACAGATACGCAGTATTTT; CDR3 protein: CASRRDVGYTDTQYF
clone size: few; J gene: TRBJ2-7; D gene: TRBD2; V gene: TRBV30; CDR3 DNA: TGTGCCTGGCGACTAGCGCACTCCTACGAGCAGTACTTC; CDR3 protein: CAWRLAHSYEQYF
clone size: -; J gene: TRBJ2-2; D gene: -; V gene: TRBV20-1; CDR3 DNA: TGCAGTGCTAGAGATCGTAAGGGGACGAACACCGGGGAGCTGTTTTTT; CDR3 protein: CSARDRKGTNTGELFF
clone size: -; J gene: TRBJ1-1; D gene: -; V gene: TRBV27; CDR3 DNA: TGTGCCAGCAGTTTAAATCCCTCAACAGGCGCTGAAGCTTTCTTT; CDR3 protein: CASSLNPSTGAEAFF
clone size: once; J gene: TRBJ2-7; D gene: -; V gene: TRBV3-1; CDR3 DNA: TGTGCCAGCAGTCCAGGTACAGGTCGCTCCTACGAGCAGTACTTC; CDR3 protein: CASSPGTGRSYEQYF
clone size: -; J gene: TRBJ2-7; D gene: -; V gene: TRBV12-5; CDR3 DNA: TGTGCTAGTGGTTTGGGCCTCGCGGGCCGGGACGAGCAGTACTTC; CDR3 protein: CASGLGLAGRDEQYF
clone size: few; J gene: TRBJ1-5; D gene: TRBD1; V gene: TRBV6-2/TRBV6-3; CDR3 DNA: TGTGCCAGCAGTTGGGACAGGGCCCAGCCCCAGCATTTT; CDR3 protein: CASSWDRAQPQHF
clone size: -; J gene: TRBJ2-1; D gene: TRBD2; V gene: TRBV19; CDR3 DNA: TGTGCCAGTAGTATAGTAAGGGGACTAGCTTCCCCAGGCGATGAGCAGTTCTTC; CDR3 protein: CASSIVRGLASPGDEQFF
clone size: -; J gene: TRBJ2-1; D gene: -; V gene: TRBV11-2; CDR3 DNA: TGTGCCAGCAGCCCCGACGGGATCTTGAATGAGCAGTTCTTC; CDR3 protein: CASSPDGILNEQFF
clone size: once; J gene: TRBJ1-3; D gene: -; V gene: TRBV11-1; CDR3 DNA: TGTGCCAGCAGCTCACAACCCACAGCAAGCTCTGGAAACACCATATATTTT; CDR3 protein: CASSSQPTASSGNTIYF
clone size: -; J gene: TRBJ2-7; D gene: TRBD2; V gene: TRBV11-3; CDR3 DNA: TGTGCCAGCAGCTTACTAGCGGGAGTGGACGAGCAGTACTTC; CDR3 protein: CASSLLAGVDEQYF
clone size: -; J gene: TRBJ2-5; D gene: TRBD2; V gene: TRBV6-5; CDR3 DNA: TGTGCCAGCAGTTACGCTAGCGGGGAAGGGGAAGAGACCCAGTACTTC; CDR3 protein: CASSYASGEGEETQYF
clone size: -; J gene: TRBJ2-3; D gene: TRBD2; V gene: TRBV5-1; CDR3 DNA: TGCGCCAGCAGCTTCCGACTAGCGGGAGAGGTAGATACGCAGTATTTT; CDR3 protein: CASSFRLAGEVDTQYF
clone size: -; J gene: TRBJ2-7; D gene: -; V gene: TRBV28; CDR3 DNA: TGTGCCAGCAGTTTAAACCCAAACTACGAGCAGTACTTC; CDR3 protein: CASSLNPNYEQYF
clone size: -; J gene: TRBJ1-1; D gene: -; V gene: TRBV18; CDR3 DNA: TGTGCCAGCTCACCAGAAGACAGAAACACTGAAGCTTTCTTT; CDR3 protein: CASSPEDRNTEAFF
clone size: -; J gene: TRBJ1-2; D gene: -; V gene: TRBV30; CDR3 DNA: TGTGCCTGGAGTGATCAAAATGGCTACACCTTC; CDR3 protein: CAWSDQNGYTF
clone size: -; J gene: TRBJ2-1; D gene: -; V gene: TRBV12-3/TRBV12-4; CDR3 DNA: TGTGCCAGCAGTTTAGAGGCTAGTCGGAATGAGCAGTTCTTC; CDR3 protein: CASSLEASRNEQFF
clone size: -; J gene: TRBJ2-2; D gene: -; V gene: TRBV7-9; CDR3 DNA: TGTGCCAGCAGCTTAGCTCCAGGAAAGGACACCGGGGAGCTGTTTTTT; CDR3 protein: CASSLAPGKDTGELFF
clone size: -; J gene: TRBJ1-5; D gene: -; V gene: TRBV19; CDR3 DNA: TGTGCCAGTAGCGTCCGGGACTACAATCAGCCCCAGCATTTT; CDR3 protein: CASSVRDYNQPQHF
clone size: -; J gene: TRBJ1-1; D gene: TRBD1; V gene: TRBV7-2; CDR3 DNA: TGTGCCAGCAGCTTAGTCAATTGGACAGGGCCCACTGAAGCTTTCTTT; CDR3 protein: CASSLVNWTGPTEAFF
clone size: -; J gene: TRBJ2-7; D gene: -; V gene: TRBV6-5; CDR3 DNA: TGTGCCAGCAGGTCTGGGACGGTAAGCTCCTACGAGCAGTACTTC; CDR3 protein: CASRSGTVSSYEQYF
clone size: -; J gene: TRBJ2-7; D gene: -; V gene: TRBV3-1; CDR3 DNA: TGTGCCAGCAGTTTTTCGACGGATCCTAAGACCTACGAGCAGTACTTC; CDR3 protein: CASSFSTDPKTYEQYF
clone size: once; J gene: TRBJ1-1; D gene: TRBD1; V gene: TRBV7-2; CDR3 DNA: TGTGCCAGCAGCTTGCTGACAGGGCGCACTGAAGCTTTCTTT; CDR3 protein: CASSLLTGRTEAFF
clone size: -; J gene: TRBJ1-3; D gene: -; V gene: TRBV6-5; CDR3 DNA: TGTGCCAGCAGTTACTCATCCGAGCAGGCTGGGAACACCATATATTTT; CDR3 protein: CASSYSSEQAGNTIYF
clone size: -; J gene: TRBJ1-2; D gene: TRBD1; V gene: TRBV11-2; CDR3 DNA: TGTGCCAGCAGATTGACAGGGGGCGCGAAAGGCTACACCTTC; CDR3 protein: CASRLTGGAKGYTF
clone size: -; J gene: TRBJ1-2; D gene: TRBD1; V gene: TRBV27; CDR3 DNA: TGTGCCAGCAGTTTAACAATCGCCGACAGGGTAAACTATGGCTACACCTTC; CDR3 protein: CASSLTIADRVNYGYTF
clone size: -; J gene: TRBJ2-7; D gene: -; V gene: TRBV4-3; CDR3 DNA: TGCGCCAGCAGCCAAGGACCGGGACCCGACTCCTACGAGCAGTACTTC; CDR3 protein: CASSQGPGPDSYEQYF
clone size: few; J gene: TRBJ2-7; D gene: TRBD1; V gene: TRBV6-1; CDR3 DNA: TGTGCCAGCAGTCAAGACGACAGGGCAGGGTACTACGAGCAGTACTTC; CDR3 protein: CASSQDDRAGYYEQYF
clone size: -; J gene: TRBJ2-1; D gene: TRBD2; V gene: TRBV4-3; CDR3 DNA: TGCGCCACCCAGCGGGAGGTAAGCGTCTCCTACAATGAGCAGTTCTTC; CDR3 protein: CATQREVSVSYNEQFF
clone size: -; J gene: TRBJ1-1; D gene: -; V gene: TRBV29-1; CDR3 DNA: TGCAGCCTTTACCGGGGTGTCACTGAAGCTTTCTTT; CDR3 protein: CSLYRGVTEAFF
clone size: -; J gene: TRBJ2-1; D gene: TRBD2; V gene: TRBV6-5; CDR3 DNA: TGTGCCAGCAGTTACTGGACTAGCGGCAATGAGCAGTTCTTC; CDR3 protein: CASSYWTSGNEQFF
clone size: -; J gene: TRBJ1-5; D gene: -; V gene: TRBV4-3; CDR3 DNA: TGCGCCAGCAGCCAAGGCCCACTCAGCAATCAGCCCCAGCATTTT; CDR3 protein: CASSQGPLSNQPQHF
clone size: -; J gene: TRBJ2-7; D gene: TRBD2; V gene: TRBV15; CDR3 DNA: TGTGCCACCAGCTCCCGGGACTACTCCTACGAGCAGTACTTC; CDR3 protein: CATSSRDYSYEQYF
clone size: -; J gene: TRBJ2-3; D gene: TRBD2; V gene: TRBV6-2/TRBV6-3; CDR3 DNA: TGTGCCAGCAGCCCCGGACTAGCGGGAGTGGGAGATACGCAGTATTTT; CDR3 protein: CASSPGLAGVGDTQYF
clone size: -; J gene: TRBJ2-1; D gene: TRBD2; V gene: TRBV6-5; CDR3 DNA: TGTGCCAGCAGTCCCATAGCGGGAGTTCACAATGAGCAGTTCTTC; CDR3 protein: CASSPIAGVHNEQFF
clone size: -; J gene: TRBJ1-5; D gene: TRBD1; V gene: TRBV4-2; CDR3 DNA: TGTGCCAGCAGCCAAGATCGGGAGACAGGGGGTTTTCAGCCCCAGCATTTT; CDR3 protein: CASSQDRETGGFQPQHF